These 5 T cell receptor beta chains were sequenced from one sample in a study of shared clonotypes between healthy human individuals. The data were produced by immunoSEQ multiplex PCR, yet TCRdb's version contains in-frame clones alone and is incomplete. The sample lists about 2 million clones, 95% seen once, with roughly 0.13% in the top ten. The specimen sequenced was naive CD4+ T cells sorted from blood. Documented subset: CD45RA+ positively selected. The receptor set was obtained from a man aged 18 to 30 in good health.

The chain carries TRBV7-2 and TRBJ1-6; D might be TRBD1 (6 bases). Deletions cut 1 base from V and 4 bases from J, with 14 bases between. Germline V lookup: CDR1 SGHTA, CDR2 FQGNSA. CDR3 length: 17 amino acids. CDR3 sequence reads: CASSLGTGRAYNSPLHF. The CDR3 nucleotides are TGTGCCAGCAGCTTAGGAACAGGGAGGGCGTATAATTCACCCCTCCACTTT.

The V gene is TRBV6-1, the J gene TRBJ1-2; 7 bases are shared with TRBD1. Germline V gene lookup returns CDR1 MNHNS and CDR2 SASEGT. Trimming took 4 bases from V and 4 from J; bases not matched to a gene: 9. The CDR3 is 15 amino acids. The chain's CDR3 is CASSAGGAYGYGYTF. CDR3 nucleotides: TGTGCCAGCAGTGCAGGGGGAGCTTACGGCTATGGCTACACCTTC.

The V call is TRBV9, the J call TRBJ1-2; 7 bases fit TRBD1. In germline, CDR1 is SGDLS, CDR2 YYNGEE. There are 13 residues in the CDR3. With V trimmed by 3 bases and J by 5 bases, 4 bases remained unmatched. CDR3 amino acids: CASSAATGYGYTF. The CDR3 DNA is TGTGCCAGCAGCGCCGCGACAGGGTATGGCTACACCTTC.

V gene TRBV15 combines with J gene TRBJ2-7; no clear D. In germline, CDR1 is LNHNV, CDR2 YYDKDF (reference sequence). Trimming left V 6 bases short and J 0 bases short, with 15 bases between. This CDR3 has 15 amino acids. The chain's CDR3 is CATRTSAKSSYEQYF. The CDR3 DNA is TGTGCCACCAGGACTTCAGCCAAGAGCTCCTACGAGCAGTACTTC.

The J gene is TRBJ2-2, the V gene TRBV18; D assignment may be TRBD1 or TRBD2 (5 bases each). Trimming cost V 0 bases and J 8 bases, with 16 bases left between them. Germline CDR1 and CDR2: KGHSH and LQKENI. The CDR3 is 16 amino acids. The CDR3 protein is CASSPPNGARGGELFF. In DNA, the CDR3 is TGTGCCAGCTCACCACCGAACGGGGCCCGGGGAGGGGAGCTGTTTTTT.